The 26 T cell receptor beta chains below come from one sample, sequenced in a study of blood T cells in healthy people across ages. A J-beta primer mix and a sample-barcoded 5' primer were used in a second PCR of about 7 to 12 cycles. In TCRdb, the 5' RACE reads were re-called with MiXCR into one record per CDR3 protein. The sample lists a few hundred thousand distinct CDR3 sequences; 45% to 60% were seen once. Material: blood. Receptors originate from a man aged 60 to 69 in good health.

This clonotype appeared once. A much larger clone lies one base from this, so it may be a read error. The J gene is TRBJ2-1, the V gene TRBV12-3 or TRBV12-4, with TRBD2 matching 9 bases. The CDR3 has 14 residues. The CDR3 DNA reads TGTGTCAGCAGCCGGACTAGCGTGGACGATGAGCAGTTCTTC. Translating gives CVSSRTSVDDEQFF.

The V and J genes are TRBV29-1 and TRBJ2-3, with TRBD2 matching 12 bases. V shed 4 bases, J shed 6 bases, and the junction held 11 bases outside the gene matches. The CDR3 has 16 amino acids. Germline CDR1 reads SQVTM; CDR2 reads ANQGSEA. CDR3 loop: CSVAKRLAGVADTQYF. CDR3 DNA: TGCAGCGTTGCCAAGCGACTAGCGGGAGTAGCGGATACGCAGTATTTT.

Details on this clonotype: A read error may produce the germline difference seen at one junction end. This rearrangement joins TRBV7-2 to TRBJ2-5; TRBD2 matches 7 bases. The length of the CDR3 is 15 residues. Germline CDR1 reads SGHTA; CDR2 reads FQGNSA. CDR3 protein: CASSLSLAVQETLYF. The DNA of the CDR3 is TGTGCCAGCAGCTTGTCCCTAGCGGTCCAAGAGACCCTGTACTTC.

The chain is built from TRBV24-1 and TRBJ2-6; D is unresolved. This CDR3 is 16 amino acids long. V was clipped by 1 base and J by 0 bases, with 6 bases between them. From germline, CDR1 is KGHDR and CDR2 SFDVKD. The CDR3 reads CATSDFASSGANVLTF. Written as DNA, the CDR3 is TGTGCCACCAGTGATTTCGCGAGCTCTGGGGCCAACGTCCTGACTTTC.

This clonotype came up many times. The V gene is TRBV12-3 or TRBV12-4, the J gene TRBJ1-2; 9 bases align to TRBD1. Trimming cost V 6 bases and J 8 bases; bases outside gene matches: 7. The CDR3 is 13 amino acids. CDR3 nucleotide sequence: TGTGCCAGCAGCATCGGGACAGGGTACGGCTACACCTTC. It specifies CASSIGTGYGYTF.

CDR3 loop: CASSLRGEGGYEQYF. In DNA, the CDR3 is TGCGCCAGCAGCCTCCGCGGGGAAGGAGGCTACGAGCAGTACTTC. The chain is built from TRBV5-1 and TRBJ2-7, with TRBD2 as a possible D gene (6 bases). CDR3 length equals 15 residues. V lost 4 bases, J lost 3 bases, and 17 bases lay in between. Germline V gene lookup returns CDR1 SGHRS and CDR2 YFSETQ.

The CDR3, as DNA: TGCAGTGCTAGAGACACACCGGGATATAACACCGGGGAGCTGTTTTTT. Its translation: CSARDTPGYNTGELFF. The rearrangement joins TRBV20-1 to TRBJ2-2; weak D call: TRBD2 (5 bases). The germline CDR1 and CDR2 sequences are DFQATT and SNEGSKA (reference sequence). Between the trimmed V and J ends, which lost 0 bases and 2 bases, there was a span of 13 bases. This CDR3 has 16 residues.

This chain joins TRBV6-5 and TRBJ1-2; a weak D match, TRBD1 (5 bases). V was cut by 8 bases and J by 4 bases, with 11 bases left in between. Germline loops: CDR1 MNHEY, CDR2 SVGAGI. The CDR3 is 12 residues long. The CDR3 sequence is CASSEGLYGYTF. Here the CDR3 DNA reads TGTGCCAGCTCAGAGGGACTCTATGGCTACACCTTC.

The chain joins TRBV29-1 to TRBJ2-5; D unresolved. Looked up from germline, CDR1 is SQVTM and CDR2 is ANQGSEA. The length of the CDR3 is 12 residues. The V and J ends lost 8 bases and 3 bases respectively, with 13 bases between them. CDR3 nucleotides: TGCAGCCTCACGACTGGAGAAGAGACCCAGTACTTC. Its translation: CSLTTGEETQYF.

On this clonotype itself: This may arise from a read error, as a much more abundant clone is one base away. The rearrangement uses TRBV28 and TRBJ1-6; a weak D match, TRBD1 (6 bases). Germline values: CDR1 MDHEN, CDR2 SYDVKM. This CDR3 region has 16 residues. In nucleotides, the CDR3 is TGTGCCAGCACCCCGAGGGGGGAGCTGGGCGGTTCACCCCCCCACTTT. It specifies CASTPRGELGGSPPHF.

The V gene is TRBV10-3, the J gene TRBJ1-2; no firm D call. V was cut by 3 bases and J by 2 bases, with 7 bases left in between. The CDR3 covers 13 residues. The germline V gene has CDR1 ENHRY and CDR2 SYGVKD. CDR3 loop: CAISEGGNYGYTF. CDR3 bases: TGTGCCATCAGTGAAGGAGGGAACTATGGCTACACCTTC.

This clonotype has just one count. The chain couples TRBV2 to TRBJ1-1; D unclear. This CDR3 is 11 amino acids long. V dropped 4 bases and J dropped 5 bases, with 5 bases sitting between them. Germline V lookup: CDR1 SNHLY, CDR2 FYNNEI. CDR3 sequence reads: CASSGGTEAFF. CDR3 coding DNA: TGTGCCAGCAGTGGGGGAACTGAAGCTTTCTTT.

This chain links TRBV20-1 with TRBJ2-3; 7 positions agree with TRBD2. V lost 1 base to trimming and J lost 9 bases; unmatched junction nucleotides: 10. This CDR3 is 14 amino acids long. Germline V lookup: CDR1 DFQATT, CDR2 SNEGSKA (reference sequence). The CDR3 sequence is CSARGGGQGETQYF. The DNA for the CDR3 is TGCAGTGCTAGAGGGGGAGGGCAGGGAGAGACGCAGTATTTT.

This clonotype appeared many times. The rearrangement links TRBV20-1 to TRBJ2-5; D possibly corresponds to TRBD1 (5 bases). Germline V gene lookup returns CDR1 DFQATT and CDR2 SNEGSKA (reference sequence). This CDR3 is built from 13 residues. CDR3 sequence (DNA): TGCAGCGCCCGAGACAGCCCTCAAGAGACCCAGTACTTC. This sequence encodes CSARDSPQETQYF.

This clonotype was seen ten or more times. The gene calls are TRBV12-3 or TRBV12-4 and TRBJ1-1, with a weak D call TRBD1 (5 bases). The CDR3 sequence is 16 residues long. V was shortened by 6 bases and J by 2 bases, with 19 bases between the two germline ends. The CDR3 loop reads CASRHGRGGSNTEAFF. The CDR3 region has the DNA TGTGCCAGCAGACACGGCCGGGGGGGATCCAACACTGAAGCTTTCTTT.

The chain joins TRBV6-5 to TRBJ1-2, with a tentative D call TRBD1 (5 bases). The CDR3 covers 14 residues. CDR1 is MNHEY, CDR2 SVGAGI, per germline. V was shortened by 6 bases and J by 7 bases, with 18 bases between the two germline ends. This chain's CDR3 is CASSPAGRYGGYTF. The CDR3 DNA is TGTGCCAGCAGCCCCGCGGGGCGGTACGGTGGCTACACCTTC.

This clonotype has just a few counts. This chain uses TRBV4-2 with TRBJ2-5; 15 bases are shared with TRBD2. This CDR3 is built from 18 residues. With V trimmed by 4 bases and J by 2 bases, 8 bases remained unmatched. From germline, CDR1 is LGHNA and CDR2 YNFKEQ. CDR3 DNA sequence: TGTGCCAGCAGCCCCAGGACTAGCGGGGGGGTAGGGCAAGAGACCCAGTACTTC. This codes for CASSPRTSGGVGQETQYF.

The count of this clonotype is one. The CDR3 nucleotides read TGTACCAGCAGCAAAGTAGAGACAGAAAGATCCTACGAGCAGTACTTC. It translates to CTSSKVETERSYEQYF. This chain links TRBV21-1 with TRBJ2-5; no check of the table's D call, TRBD1, against the DNA was made. The assigned J gene may be wrong: the sequence end matches TRBJ2-7 better. TRBV21-1 is flagged as a pseudogene. CDR3 length: 16 residues.

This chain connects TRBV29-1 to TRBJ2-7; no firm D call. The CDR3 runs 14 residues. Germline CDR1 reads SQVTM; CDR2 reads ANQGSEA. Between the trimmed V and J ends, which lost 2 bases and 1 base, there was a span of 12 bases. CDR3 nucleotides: TGCAGCGTTGAAATTCGACACTTTTCCTACGAGCAGTACTTC. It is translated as CSVEIRHFSYEQYF.

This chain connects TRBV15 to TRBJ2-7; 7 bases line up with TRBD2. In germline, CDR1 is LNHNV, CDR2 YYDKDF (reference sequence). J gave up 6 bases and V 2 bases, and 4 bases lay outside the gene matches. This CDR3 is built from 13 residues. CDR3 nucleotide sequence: TGTGCCACCAGCAGATCCGGGACTATCGAGCAGTACTTC. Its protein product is CATSRSGTIEQYF.

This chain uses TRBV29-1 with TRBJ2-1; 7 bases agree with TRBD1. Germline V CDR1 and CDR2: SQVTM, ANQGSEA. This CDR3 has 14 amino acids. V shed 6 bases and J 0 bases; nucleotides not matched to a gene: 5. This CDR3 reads CSVGQDSSYNEQFF. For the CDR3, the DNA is TGCAGCGTAGGACAGGACAGCTCCTACAATGAGCAGTTCTTC.

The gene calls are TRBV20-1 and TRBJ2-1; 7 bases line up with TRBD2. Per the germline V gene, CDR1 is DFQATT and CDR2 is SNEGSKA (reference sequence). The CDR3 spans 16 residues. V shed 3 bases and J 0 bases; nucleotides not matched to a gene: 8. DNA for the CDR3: TGCAGTGCTAGTCTCGCGGGAGCGAGCTCCTACAATGAGCAGTTCTTC. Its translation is CSASLAGASSYNEQFF.

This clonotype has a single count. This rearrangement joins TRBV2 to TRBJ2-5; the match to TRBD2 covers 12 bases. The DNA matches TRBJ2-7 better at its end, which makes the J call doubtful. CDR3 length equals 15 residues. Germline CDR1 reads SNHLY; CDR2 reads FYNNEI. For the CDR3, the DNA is TGTGCCAGCAGAGACAGACTAGCGGGAGCCTACGAGCAGTACTTC. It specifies CASRDRLAGAYEQYF.

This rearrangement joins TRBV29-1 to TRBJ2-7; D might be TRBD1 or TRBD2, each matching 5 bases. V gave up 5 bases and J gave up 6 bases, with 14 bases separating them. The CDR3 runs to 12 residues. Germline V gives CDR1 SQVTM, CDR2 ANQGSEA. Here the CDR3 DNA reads TGCAGCGTTAATGAGGGGACCCCCGAGCAGTACTTC. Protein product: CSVNEGTPEQYF.

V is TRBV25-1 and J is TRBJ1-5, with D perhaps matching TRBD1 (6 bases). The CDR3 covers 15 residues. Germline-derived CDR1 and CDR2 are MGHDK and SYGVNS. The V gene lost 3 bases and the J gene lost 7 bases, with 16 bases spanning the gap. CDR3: CASSDSRDTQQPQHF. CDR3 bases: TGTGCCAGCAGTGACAGCCGGGACACGCAGCAGCCCCAGCATTTT.

The CDR3: CASSDRDRVGDGYTF. The CDR3 nucleotides read TGTGCCAGCAGTGACCGGGACAGGGTTGGGGATGGCTACACCTTC. V usage is TRBV6-6 and J usage is TRBJ1-2; 9 bases line up with TRBD1. V shed 5 bases, J shed 6 bases, and the junction held 10 bases outside the gene matches. Germline CDR1 reads MNHNY; CDR2 reads SVGAGI (reference sequence). The CDR3 has 15 amino acids.